This T cell receptor beta chain was recorded in a study of cytomegalovirus exposure and HLA in healthy donors. Findings and caveats of the study: One cluster of highly shared sequence variants probably arose as a sequencing artifact. In an earlier analysis, productive rearrangement rates for most beta V segments clustered near 87% or 30%. Associated with cytomegalovirus, according to the listing, were about 160 TCR beta chains.

PCR used 60 Vbeta primers and 13 Jbeta primers. Produced via immunoSEQ multiplex PCR; TCRdb's table is partial and in-frame only. The data contain more than 110,000 clones, around 70% of them singletons. Healthy individuals who donated bone marrow served as the donors. A remark on this clone: The antigen remains undetermined.

Deletions cut 2 bases from V and 5 bases from J, with 18 bases between. The CDR3 length is 16 residues. Germline-derived CDR1 and CDR2 are SEHNR and FQNEAQ (reference sequence). Sample: PBMCs. The sequence was collected from a woman aged 55 to 70 in good health and CMV-seropositive. V gene TRBV7-9 combines with J gene TRBJ2-5; tentative D call: TRBD2 (6 bases). CDR3 sequence: CASSLRLASEKETQYF. CDR3 DNA sequence: TGTGCCAGCAGCTTAAGGCTAGCGAGCGAGAAGGAGACCCAGTACTTC.